The 30 T cell receptor beta chains below were found in one sample sequenced in a study of blood T cell repertoires in COVID-19. Assay: immunoSEQ multiplex PCR; the TCRdb copy retains only in-frame clones and omits some. There are 200,000 or so clones in the sample; 65% to 90% occur only once, and less than 4.5% lies in the top ten. Input material: peripheral blood. All receptors come from a man aged 50 or older with acute or convalescent COVID-19.

J is TRBJ1-4 and V is TRBV28; D is unresolved. The ends were cut back, 2 bases at V and 4 bases at J, with 8 bases in the middle. Germline assignment: CDR1 MDHEN and CDR2 SYDVKM. The CDR3 has 14 amino acids. CDR3 in DNA: TGTGCCAGCAGTTTAGGGCCGCTTAATGAAAAACTGTTTTTT. Translating it yields CASSLGPLNEKLFF.

The rearrangement links TRBV6-5 to TRBJ1-1; TRBD1 might be the D (5 bases). Deletions cut 6 bases from V and 4 bases from J, with 9 bases between. Germline CDR1 MNHEY, CDR2 SVGAGI. This CDR3 is built from 12 residues. The CDR3 sequence is CASRTRATEAFF. CDR3 in DNA: TGTGCCAGCAGGACCAGGGCCACTGAAGCTTTCTTT.

This clone was seen a handful of times. This chain's CDR3 is CASSEARISGYTF. The CDR3 region has the DNA TGTGCCAGCAGTGAAGCGCGAATTAGTGGCTACACCTTC. The V and J genes are TRBV2 and TRBJ1-2, with D hard to call. The CDR3 has 13 residues. The germline V and J ends were trimmed by 0 bases and 7 bases, with 9 bases remaining between them. Germline CDR1 reads SNHLY; CDR2 reads FYNNEI.

The CDR3: CASSEQGVGNTIYF. The DNA for the CDR3 is TGTGCCAGCAGCGAACAGGGCGTTGGAAACACCATATATTTT. The genes are TRBV11-2 and TRBJ1-3; TRBD1 is a possible D gene (6 bases). The V gene lost 5 bases and the J gene lost 3 bases, with 11 bases spanning the gap. In germline, CDR1 is SGHAT, CDR2 FQNNGV. The CDR3 has 14 residues.

The J gene is TRBJ2-3, the V gene TRBV12-3 or TRBV12-4, with D possibly matching TRBD2 (5 bases). The V and J ends lost 3 bases and 14 bases respectively, with 18 bases between them. The CDR3 loop spans 13 amino acids. The DNA for the CDR3 is TGTGCCAGCAGTTTTCGACCGGGAAATTTAGGGTATTTT. Translated: CASSFRPGNLGYF.

The chain combines TRBV16 with TRBJ1-1; D call uncertain. CDR1 and CDR2 from the germline V gene are KGHSY and FQNENV. The length of the CDR3 is 13 residues. The V end lost 1 base, the J end lost 5 bases, and 8 bases lay between the germline ends. The CDR3 nucleotides are TGTGCCAGCAGCCAATTGAGGGAGACTGAAGCTTTCTTT. It is translated as CASSQLRETEAFF.

This clone was recorded a few times. The chain has TRBV6-6 and TRBJ1-2; 8 bases line up with TRBD1. From germline, CDR1 is MNHNY and CDR2 SVGAGI (reference sequence). Losses at the gene ends were 5 bases for V and 5 bases for J; bases not matched to a gene: 7. This CDR3 comprises 14 residues. In nucleotides, the CDR3 is TGTGCCAGCAGTGCCGACAGGGGCTATTATGGCTACACCTTC. Translation: CASSADRGYYGYTF.

This chain uses TRBV5-1 with TRBJ2-2, with D possibly being TRBD1 (6 bases). Trimming pared 1 base from V and 8 bases from J, leaving 15 bases between. This CDR3 region has 15 residues. In germline, CDR1 is SGHRS, CDR2 YFSETQ. CDR3 bases: TGCGCCAGCAGCTTGTCACAGGGTACTGCTGGGGAGCTGTTTTTT. Amino acid sequence: CASSLSQGTAGELFF.

The V and J genes are TRBV5-5 and TRBJ1-2; 9 bases agree with TRBD1. CDR3 length equals 14 residues. V lost 2 bases to trimming and J lost 6 bases; unmatched junction nucleotides: 5. The V gene's germline CDR1 is SGHKS and CDR2 YYEKEE (reference sequence). The CDR3 nucleotides read TGTGCCAGCAGCTTCGCTACAGGGGGCAATGGCTACACCTTC. It yields the protein CASSFATGGNGYTF.

V gene TRBV5-4 combines with J gene TRBJ1-1, with TRBD1 identical over 8 bases. The length of the CDR3 is 15 residues. V was pared by 5 bases and J by 0 bases, with 6 bases of the junction left unmatched. Germline CDR1 is SGHNT and CDR2 is YYREEE (reference sequence). CDR3 in amino acids: CASRPGTGMNTEAFF. As DNA, the CDR3 is TGTGCCAGCAGACCCGGGACAGGCATGAACACTGAAGCTTTCTTT.

This chain uses TRBV6-5 with TRBJ1-6; unclear D gene. CDR1 is MNHEY and CDR2 is SVGAGI in the germline V gene. The ends were cut back, 6 bases at V and 4 bases at J, with 4 bases in the middle. This CDR3 is built from 12 residues. CDR3 amino acids: CASSNYNSPLHF. DNA of the CDR3: TGTGCCAGCAGCAATTATAATTCACCCCTCCACTTT.

V usage is TRBV6-1 and J usage is TRBJ2-5; 8 nucleotides align to TRBD1. The J segment lost 3 bases and the V segment lost 4 bases, leaving 10 bases of the junction unmatched. Looked up from germline, CDR1 is MNHNS and CDR2 is SASEGT. There are 16 residues in the CDR3. The chain's CDR3 is CASSASPGQVKETQYF. Here the CDR3 DNA reads TGTGCCAGCAGTGCGTCACCGGGACAGGTTAAAGAGACCCAGTACTTC.

V usage is TRBV7-9 and J usage is TRBJ2-2; 11 bases map to TRBD2. There are 17 residues in the CDR3. Germline-derived CDR1 and CDR2 are SEHNR and FQNEAQ (reference sequence). V trimming: 3 bases; J trimming: 6 bases; junction bases outside the gene matches: 9. The CDR3 is CASSFGLAGGRPGELFF. CDR3 sequence (DNA): TGTGCCAGCAGCTTCGGCCTAGCGGGGGGCCGTCCCGGGGAGCTGTTTTTT.

The chain carries TRBV13 and TRBJ1-2; 7 positions match TRBD1. V lost 5 bases, J lost 0 bases, and 9 bases stayed unmatched. From germline, CDR1 is PRHDT and CDR2 FYEKMQ (reference sequence). The CDR3 has 16 residues. CDR3: CASSEGTGATNYGYTF. The CDR3 nucleotides read TGTGCCAGCAGCGAAGGAACAGGGGCTACTAACTATGGCTACACCTTC. The variable domain in full, completed from reference TRBV13 and TRBJ1-2, reads AAGVIQSPRHLIKEKRETATLKCYPIPRHDTVYWYQQGPGQDPQFLISFYEKMQSDKGSIPDRFSAQQFSDYHSELNMSSLELGDSALYFCASSEGTGATNYGYTFGSGTRLTVV.

This clone was found once. The chain is built from TRBV9 and TRBJ1-6; 7 bases line up with TRBD1. Trimming at V came to 4 bases and at J to 9 bases, leaving 7 bases not matched to a gene. The CDR3 extends over 14 amino acids. From germline, CDR1 is SGDLS and CDR2 YYNGEE. The CDR3, as DNA: TGTGCCAGCAGCTCGGGGACAGAACTTTCACCCCTCCACTTT. This encodes CASSSGTELSPLHF.

The chain employs TRBV20-1 and TRBJ1-2, with D possibly being TRBD1 (5 bases). This CDR3 has 11 residues. Between the trimmed V and J ends, which lost 6 bases and 3 bases, there was a span of 8 bases. The germline gives CDR1 DFQATT, CDR2 SNEGSKA (reference sequence). The DNA of the CDR3 is TGCAGTGCAGGGGCGGACTATGGCTACACCTTC. Protein sequence: CSAGADYGYTF.

The gene calls are TRBV6-5 and TRBJ2-7; the D gene is possibly TRBD1 (5 bases). V gave up 5 bases and J gave up 3 bases, with 17 bases separating them. CDR1 is MNHEY, CDR2 SVGAGI, per germline. This CDR3 has 15 residues. CDR3 bases: TGTGCCAGCAGTCTTCAGGCAGGGTTATTCTACGAGCAGTACTTC. It codes for CASSLQAGLFYEQYF.

In its sample, this clone was seen once. The chain is built from TRBV7-9 and TRBJ1-1; the D is unclear. The CDR3 is 15 amino acids. Germline CDR1 is SEHNR and CDR2 is FQNEAQ (reference sequence). V lost 7 bases and J lost 0, with 15 bases in between. The CDR3 DNA reads TGTGCCAGCATCCCGTATGAGCGAATGAACACTGAAGCTTTCTTT. This encodes CASIPYERMNTEAFF.

The J gene is TRBJ2-1, the V gene TRBV18, with 9 nucleotides matching TRBD2. After removal of 0 bases from V and 8 bases from J, the junction contained 5 bases not matched to a gene. The CDR3 is 15 amino acids. Germline CDR1 and CDR2: KGHSH and LQKENI. The chain's CDR3 is CASSPPATSGDEQFF. CDR3 coding DNA: TGTGCCAGCTCACCACCGGCGACTAGCGGCGATGAGCAGTTCTTC.

V and J are TRBV24-1 and TRBJ2-3; D possibly corresponds to TRBD2 (7 bases). The CDR3 runs 18 residues. Trimming removed 4 bases from V and 6 bases from J, with 25 bases in between. The germline V gene encodes CDR1 KGHDR and CDR2 SFDVKD. This CDR3 is CATSDPLGEGTGTDTQYF. In DNA form, the CDR3 reads TGTGCCACCAGTGACCCCTTGGGGGAGGGTACAGGGACCGATACGCAGTATTTT.

The sample holds a few counts of this clone. This chain links TRBV6-2 or TRBV6-3 with TRBJ2-1; the D is unclear. Germline CDR1 and CDR2: MNHEY and SVGEGT. The CDR3 extends over 14 amino acids. The ends were cut back, 0 bases at V and 9 bases at J, with 12 bases in the middle. CDR3 sequence: CASSYSTTYGEQFF. DNA of the CDR3: TGTGCCAGCAGTTACTCGACAACCTACGGTGAGCAGTTCTTC.

The DNA for the CDR3 is TGTGCCAGCAGTTCCTCCGGGACAGCCTCCTACAATGAGCAGTTCTTC. Its translation is CASSSSGTASYNEQFF. V and J are TRBV6-5 and TRBJ2-1; 7 positions agree with TRBD1. CDR3 size: 16 residues. The V segment lost 4 bases and the J segment 0 bases; nucleotides outside the gene matches: 6. Germline V lookup: CDR1 MNHEY, CDR2 SVGAGI.

The chain uses TRBV10-2 and TRBJ2-5; 7 bases are shared with TRBD2. CDR1 and CDR2 from the germline V gene are WSHSY and SAAADI. This CDR3 is built from 13 residues. J gave up 5 bases and V 2 bases, and 2 bases lay outside the gene matches. This CDR3 reads CASSEGGVETQYF. The CDR3 DNA reads TGCGCCAGCAGTGAGGGGGGGGTGGAGACCCAGTACTTC.

The chain links TRBV7-2 to TRBJ1-2; a possible D gene is TRBD1 (5 bases). Germline V gene sequence: CDR1 SGHTA, CDR2 FQGNSA. The V and J ends lost 4 bases and 1 base respectively, with 13 bases between them. The CDR3 has 15 residues. CDR3 in DNA: TGTGCCAGCAGCTCCAGACCGACAGATAACTATGGCTACACCTTC. Protein product: CASSSRPTDNYGYTF.

The V call is TRBV7-2, the J call TRBJ2-2; D unclear. The CDR3 contains 16 residues. Germline loops: CDR1 SGHTA, CDR2 FQGNSA. V was shortened by 1 base and J by 0 bases, with 9 bases between the two germline ends. CDR3 nucleotides: TGTGCCAGCAGCTTAGGGCGGCTAACGAACACCGGGGAGCTGTTTTTT. It translates to CASSLGRLTNTGELFF.

This chain uses TRBV6-1 with TRBJ2-1; the match to TRBD1 covers 7 bases. Per the germline V gene, CDR1 is MNHNS and CDR2 is SASEGT. Trimming removed 0 bases from V and 2 bases from J; junction bases left unmatched: 1. The CDR3 sequence is 15 residues long. CDR3 sequence (DNA): TGTGCCAGCAGTGAAGCCGGACAGGCCTACAATGAGCAGTTCTTC. This encodes CASSEAGQAYNEQFF.

V and J are TRBV18 and TRBJ1-1, with a weak D call TRBD1 (5 bases). The CDR3 totals 14 residues. The V end was cut by 6 bases, the J end by 1 base, with 12 bases between. Germline-derived CDR1 and CDR2 are KGHSH and LQKENI. CDR3 amino acids: CASSQDSGNTEAFF. The DNA of the CDR3 is TGTGCCAGCTCCCAAGACAGTGGGAACACTGAAGCTTTCTTT.

The V gene is TRBV5-1, the J gene TRBJ2-1; 11 bases match TRBD1. The germline gives CDR1 SGHRS, CDR2 YFSETQ. The CDR3 runs to 14 residues. V lost 4 bases, J lost 4 bases, and 1 base stayed unmatched. The CDR3 loop reads CASSGTGGYNEQFF. The CDR3 bases are TGCGCCAGCAGCGGGACAGGGGGATACAATGAGCAGTTCTTC.

V and J are TRBV5-1 and TRBJ2-2, with a possible D match to TRBD2 (5 bases). Trimming took 4 bases from V and 5 from J, leaving 12 bases between them. This CDR3 region has 14 residues. Germline V gene lookup returns CDR1 SGHRS and CDR2 YFSETQ. The CDR3 coding sequence is TGCGCCAGCAGCGGAACCCCGGGAACCGGGGAGCTGTTTTTT. This translates into CASSGTPGTGELFF.

The chain is built from TRBV5-1 and TRBJ1-4, with 11 bases matching TRBD1. V lost 4 bases to trimming and J lost 0 bases; unmatched junction nucleotides: 14. Per the germline V gene, CDR1 is SGHRS and CDR2 is YFSETQ. The CDR3 consists of 20 residues. This chain's CDR3 is CASSPTRGTGGHPTNEKLFF. The CDR3 nucleotides read TGCGCCAGCAGCCCCACTCGGGGGACAGGGGGACATCCAACTAATGAAAAACTGTTTTTT.